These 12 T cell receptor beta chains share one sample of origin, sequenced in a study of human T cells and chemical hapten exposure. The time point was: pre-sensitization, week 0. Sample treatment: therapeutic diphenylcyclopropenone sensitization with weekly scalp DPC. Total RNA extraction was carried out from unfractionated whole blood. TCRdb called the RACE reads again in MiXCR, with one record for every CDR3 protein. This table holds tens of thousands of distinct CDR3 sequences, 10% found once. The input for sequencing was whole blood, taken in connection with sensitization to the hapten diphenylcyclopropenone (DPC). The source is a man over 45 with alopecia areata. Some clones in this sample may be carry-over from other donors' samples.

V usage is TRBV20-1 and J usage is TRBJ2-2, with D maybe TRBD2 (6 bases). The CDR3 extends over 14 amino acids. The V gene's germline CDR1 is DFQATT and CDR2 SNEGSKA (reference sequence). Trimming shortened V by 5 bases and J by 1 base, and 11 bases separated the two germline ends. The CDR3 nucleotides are TGCAGTGCTTTGGGACTCCTGAACACCGGGGAGCTGTTTTTT. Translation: CSALGLLNTGELFF.

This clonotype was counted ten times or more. CDR3 sequence: CASSTGLVDAVSTDTQYF. The CDR3 DNA reads TGCGCCAGCAGCACCGGACTAGTAGACGCCGTTAGCACAGATACGCAGTATTTT. V gene TRBV4-3 combines with J gene TRBJ2-3, with 7 bases fitting TRBD2. The V and J ends lost 5 bases and 0 bases, in that order; junction bases with no gene match: 14. Germline CDR1 LGHNA, CDR2 YSLEER. This CDR3 has 18 residues.

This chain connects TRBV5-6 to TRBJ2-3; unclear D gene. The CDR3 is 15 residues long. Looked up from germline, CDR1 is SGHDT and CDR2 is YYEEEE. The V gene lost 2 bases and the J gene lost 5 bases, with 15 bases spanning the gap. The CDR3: CASSFRPSLVDTQYF. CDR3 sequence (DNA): TGTGCCAGCAGCTTCCGGCCCAGCCTAGTAGATACGCAGTATTTT.

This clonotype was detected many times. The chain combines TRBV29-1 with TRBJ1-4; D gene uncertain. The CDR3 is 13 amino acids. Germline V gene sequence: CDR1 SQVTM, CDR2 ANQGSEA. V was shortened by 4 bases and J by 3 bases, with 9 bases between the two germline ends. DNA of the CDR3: TGCAGCGTTGGAGTAGCAGCTAATGAAAAACTGTTTTTT. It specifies CSVGVAANEKLFF.

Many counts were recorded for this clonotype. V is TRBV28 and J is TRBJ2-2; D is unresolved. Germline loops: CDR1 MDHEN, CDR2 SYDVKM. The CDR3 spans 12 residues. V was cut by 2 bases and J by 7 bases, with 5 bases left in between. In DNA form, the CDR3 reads TGTGCCAGCAGTTTAGTTATCGGGGAGCTGTTTTTT. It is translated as CASSLVIGELFF.

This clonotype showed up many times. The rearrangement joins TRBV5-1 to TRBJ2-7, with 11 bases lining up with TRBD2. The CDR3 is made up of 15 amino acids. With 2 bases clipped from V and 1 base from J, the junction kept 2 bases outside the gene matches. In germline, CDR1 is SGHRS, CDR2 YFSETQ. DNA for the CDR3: TGCGCCAGCAGCTTACTAGCGGGAGATTCCTACGAGCAGTACTTC. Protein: CASSLLAGDSYEQYF.

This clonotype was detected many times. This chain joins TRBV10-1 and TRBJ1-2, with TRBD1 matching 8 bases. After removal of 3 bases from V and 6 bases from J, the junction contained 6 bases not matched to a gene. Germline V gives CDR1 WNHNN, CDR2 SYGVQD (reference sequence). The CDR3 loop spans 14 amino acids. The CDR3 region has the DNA TGCGCCAGCAGTGAATACAGGGGGAGCGATGGCTACACCTTC. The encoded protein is CASSEYRGSDGYTF.

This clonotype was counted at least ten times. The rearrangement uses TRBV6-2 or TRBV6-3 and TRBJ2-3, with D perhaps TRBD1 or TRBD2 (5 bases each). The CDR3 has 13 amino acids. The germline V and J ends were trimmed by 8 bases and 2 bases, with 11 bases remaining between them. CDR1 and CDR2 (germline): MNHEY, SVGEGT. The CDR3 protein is CASGGTFTDTQYF. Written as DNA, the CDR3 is TGTGCCAGCGGTGGGACGTTCACAGATACGCAGTATTTT.

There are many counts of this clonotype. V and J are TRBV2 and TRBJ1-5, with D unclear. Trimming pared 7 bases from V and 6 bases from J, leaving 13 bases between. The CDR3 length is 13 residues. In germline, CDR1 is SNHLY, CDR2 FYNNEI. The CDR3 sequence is CASTGLTSQPQHF. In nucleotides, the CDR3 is TGTGCCAGCACCGGACTGACGTCTCAGCCCCAGCATTTT.

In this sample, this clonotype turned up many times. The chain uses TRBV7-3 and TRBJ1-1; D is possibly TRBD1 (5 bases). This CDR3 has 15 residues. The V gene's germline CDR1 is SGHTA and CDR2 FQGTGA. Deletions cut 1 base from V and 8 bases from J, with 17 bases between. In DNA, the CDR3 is TGTGCCAGCAGCTTAAATCCAGGGACTATAACCGAAGCTTTCTTT. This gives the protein CASSLNPGTITEAFF.

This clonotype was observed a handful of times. Here the CDR3 DNA reads TGCAGCGCCTTCGTAAACAGGGATGGGACTGAAGCTTTCTTT. It encodes CSAFVNRDGTEAFF. V is TRBV29-1 and J is TRBJ1-1; maybe TRBD1 (6 bases). The CDR3 loop spans 14 amino acids. V lost 7 bases to trimming and J lost 5 bases, with 20 bases between them. The germline gives CDR1 SQVTM, CDR2 ANQGSEA.

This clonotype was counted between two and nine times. The CDR3, as DNA: TGTGCCATCAGTGGTGCGGCTAGCGGGAACACCGGGGAGCTGTTTTTT. It is translated as CAISGAASGNTGELFF. The chain joins TRBV10-3 to TRBJ2-2, with 7 positions matching TRBD2. Germline V gene lookup returns CDR1 ENHRY and CDR2 SYGVKD. The CDR3 length is 16 residues. Germline trimming cut 4 bases from V and 1 base from J; bases unmatched to any gene: 6.